This TCR beta chain was recorded in a study of cytomegalovirus exposure and HLA in healthy donors. Turning to this clone: What it binds is unknown.

Study-wide results and limits: Upon later analysis, TCR association rates were observed to vary by HLA locus, being highest for DRB1 and lowest for HLA-C.

CDR3 length: 18 residues. Trimming cost V 6 bases and J 1 base, with 21 bases left between them. The V gene's germline CDR1 is MRHNA and CDR2 SNTAGT. Use of 60 Vbeta and 13 Jbeta primers characterized the PCR. Method: immunoSEQ multiplex PCR; TCRdb's copy keeps in-frame clones and lacks some. The profile covers about 200,000 clones, with over 65% appearing a single time and 0.098% taken by the ten largest. V usage is TRBV6-4 and J usage is TRBJ2-2; D might be TRBD2 (6 bases). The sample taken for sequencing was PBMCs. The receptor comes from a boy aged 2 to 10 in good health and CMV-seronegative. DNA for the CDR3: TGTGCCAGCAGGCCGACTAGAGAGGGGAAGCGGAACACCGGGGAGCTGTTTTTT. Translating it yields CASRPTREGKRNTGELFF.